The T cell receptor (beta chain) under discussion was sequenced for a study of blood T cell repertoires in COVID-19. The wider study: Sites across the United States, Italy and Spain contributed samples from acute and convalescent COVID-19.

In the authors' methods: How many nucleated cells were present was estimated from reference gene primer amplification. Here immunoSEQ multiplex PCR was the method, and the copy in TCRdb shows in-frame clones only, minus some. D and trimming come from the DNA, and the V and J calls and clone size come from that table. The data hold about 73,000 clones, with roughly 89% observed a single time. The CDR3 runs to 15 residues. Germline CDR1 reads GTSNPN; CDR2 reads SVGIG (reference sequence). V shed 3 bases and J shed 0 bases, with 12 bases lying between them. Sequenced input: peripheral blood. The rearrangement links TRBV30 to TRBJ1-5; D is possibly TRBD1 (6 bases). The TCR was taken from a man older than 75 with acute or convalescent COVID-19. The CDR3 here is CAWRNGGVSNQPQHF. In DNA, the CDR3 is TGTGCCTGGAGAAATGGGGGCGTTAGCAATCAGCCCCAGCATTTT.